This record looks at one TCR beta chain sequence and its context. The data originate from a study of metastatic and nonmetastatic thyroid tumors. Source study methods: Construction of a distant-metastasis classifier for papillary thyroid cancer relied on CDR3 differences across clinicopathological groups. TCRdb re-analyzed the PCR reads through MiXCR. For this entry, the V and J calls and clone size follow TCRdb and not the study's own pipeline. The sample has over 15,000 clones, 30% to 40% seen once. Before thyroid surgery, none of the patients had received any treatment. The source material was tumor tissue. This sequence was found in a female donor with papillary thyroid cancer or a benign thyroid nodule (not recorded which). Some clones in this sample may be carry-over from other donors' samples.

CDR3 sequence reads: CSAPPSGTGDGPSSYNEQFF. CDR3 in DNA: TGCAGTGCTCCCCCATCCGGGACAGGGGATGGTCCGAGCTCCTACAATGAGCAGTTCTTC. The chain has TRBV20-1 and TRBJ2-1, with 10 bases identical to TRBD1. Germline CDR1 DFQATT, CDR2 SNEGSKA (reference sequence). V lost 5 bases and J lost 0; bases outside the gene matches: 19. This CDR3 region has 20 residues.